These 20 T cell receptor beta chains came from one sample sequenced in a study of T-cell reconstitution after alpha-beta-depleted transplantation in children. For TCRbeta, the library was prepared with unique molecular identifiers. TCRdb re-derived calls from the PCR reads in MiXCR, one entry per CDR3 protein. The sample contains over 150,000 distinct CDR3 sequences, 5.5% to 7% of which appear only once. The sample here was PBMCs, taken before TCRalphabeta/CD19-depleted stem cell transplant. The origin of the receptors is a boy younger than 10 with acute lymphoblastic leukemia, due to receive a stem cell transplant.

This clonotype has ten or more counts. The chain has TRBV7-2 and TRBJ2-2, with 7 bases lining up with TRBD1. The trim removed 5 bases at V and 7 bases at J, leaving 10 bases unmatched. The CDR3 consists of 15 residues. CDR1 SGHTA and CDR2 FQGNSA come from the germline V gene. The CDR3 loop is CASSQIPQGFGELFF. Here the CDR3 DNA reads TGTGCCAGCAGCCAAATCCCACAGGGGTTCGGGGAGCTGTTTTTT.

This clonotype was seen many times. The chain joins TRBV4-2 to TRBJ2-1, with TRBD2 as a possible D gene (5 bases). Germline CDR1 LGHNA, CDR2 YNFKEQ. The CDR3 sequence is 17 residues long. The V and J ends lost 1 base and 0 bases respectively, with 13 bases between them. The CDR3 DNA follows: TGTGCCAGCAGCCAAGGGGAGCAAATACACTCCTACAATGAGCAGTTCTTC. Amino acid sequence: CASSQGEQIHSYNEQFF.

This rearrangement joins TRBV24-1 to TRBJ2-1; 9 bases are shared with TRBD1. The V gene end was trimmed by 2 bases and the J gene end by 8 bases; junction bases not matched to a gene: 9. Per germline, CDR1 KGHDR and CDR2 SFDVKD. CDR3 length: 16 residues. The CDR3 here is CATSDSMRTGAHEQFF. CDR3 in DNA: TGTGCCACCAGTGATTCCATGAGGACAGGGGCACATGAGCAGTTCTTC.

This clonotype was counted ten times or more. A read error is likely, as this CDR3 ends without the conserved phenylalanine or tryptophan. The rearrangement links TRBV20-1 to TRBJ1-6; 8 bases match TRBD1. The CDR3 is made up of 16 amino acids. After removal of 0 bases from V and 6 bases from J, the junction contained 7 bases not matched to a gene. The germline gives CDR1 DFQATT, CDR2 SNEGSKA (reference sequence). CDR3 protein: CSARDQQGAVNSPLHL. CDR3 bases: TGCAGTGCTAGAGATCAGCAGGGGGCGGTTAATTCACCCCTCCACCTT.

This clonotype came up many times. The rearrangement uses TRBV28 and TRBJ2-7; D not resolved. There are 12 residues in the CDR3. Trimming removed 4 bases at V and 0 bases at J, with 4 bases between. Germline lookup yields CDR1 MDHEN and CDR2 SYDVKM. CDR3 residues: CASSSVSYEQYF. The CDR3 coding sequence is TGTGCCAGCAGTTCGGTCTCCTACGAGCAGTACTTC.

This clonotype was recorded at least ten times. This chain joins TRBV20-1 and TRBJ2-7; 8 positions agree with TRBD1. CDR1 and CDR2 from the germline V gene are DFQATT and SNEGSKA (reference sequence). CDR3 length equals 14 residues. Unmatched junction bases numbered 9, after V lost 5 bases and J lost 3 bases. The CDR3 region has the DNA TGCAGTGCTGGGGGTCGGACAGGGCTCTACGAGCAGTACTTC. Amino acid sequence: CSAGGRTGLYEQYF.

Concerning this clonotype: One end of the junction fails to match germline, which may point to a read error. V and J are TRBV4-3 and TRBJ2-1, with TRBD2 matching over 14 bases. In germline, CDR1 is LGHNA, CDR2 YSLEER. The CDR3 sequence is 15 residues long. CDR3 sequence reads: CSSSPVGLAGDEQFF. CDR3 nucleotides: TGCTCCAGCAGCCCTGTGGGACTAGCGGGGGATGAGCAGTTCTTC.

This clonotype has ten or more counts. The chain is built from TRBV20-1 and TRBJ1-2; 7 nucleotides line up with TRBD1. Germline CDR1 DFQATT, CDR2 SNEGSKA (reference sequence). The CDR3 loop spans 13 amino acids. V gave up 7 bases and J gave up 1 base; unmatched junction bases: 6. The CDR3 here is CSGTGDVNYGYTF. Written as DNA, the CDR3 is TGCAGTGGAACAGGGGATGTTAACTATGGCTACACCTTC.

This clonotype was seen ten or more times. CDR3 nucleotide sequence: TGTGCCAGCAGCTTGCAAAGTAGCCGGAGGATCACAGATACGCAGTATTTT. This sequence encodes CASSLQSSRRITDTQYF. The V gene is TRBV7-2, the J gene TRBJ2-3, with D maybe TRBD2 (5 bases). The CDR3 runs 17 residues. Trimming removed 3 bases from V and 2 bases from J, with 18 bases in between. The germline CDR1 and CDR2 sequences are SGHTA and FQGNSA.

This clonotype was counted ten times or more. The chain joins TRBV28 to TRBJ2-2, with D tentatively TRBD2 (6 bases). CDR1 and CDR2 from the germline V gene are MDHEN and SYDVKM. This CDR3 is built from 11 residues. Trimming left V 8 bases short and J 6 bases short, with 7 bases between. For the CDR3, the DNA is TGTGCCAGCGAGCGGGCCGGGGAGCTGTTTTTT. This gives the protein CASERAGELFF.

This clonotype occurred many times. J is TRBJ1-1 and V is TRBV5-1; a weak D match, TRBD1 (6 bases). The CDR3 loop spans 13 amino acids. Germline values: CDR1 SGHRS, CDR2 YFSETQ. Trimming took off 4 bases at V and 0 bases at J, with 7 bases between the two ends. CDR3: CASSQGLNTEAFF. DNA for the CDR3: TGCGCCAGCAGCCAGGGGTTGAACACTGAAGCTTTCTTT. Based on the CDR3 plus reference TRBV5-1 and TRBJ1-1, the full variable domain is KAGVTQTPRYLIKTRGQQVTLSCSPISGHRSVSWYQQTPGQGLQFLFEYFSETQRNKGNFPGRFSGRQFSNSRSEMNVSTLELGDSALYLCASSQGLNTEAFFGQGTRLTVV.

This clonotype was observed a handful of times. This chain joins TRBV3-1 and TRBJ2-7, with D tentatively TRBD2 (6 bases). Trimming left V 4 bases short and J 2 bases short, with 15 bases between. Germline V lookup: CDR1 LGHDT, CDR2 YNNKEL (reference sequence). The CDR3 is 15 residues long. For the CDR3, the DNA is TGTGCCAGCAGCCGGAAAAAGGGAGGACCCTACGAGCAGTACTTC. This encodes CASSRKKGGPYEQYF.

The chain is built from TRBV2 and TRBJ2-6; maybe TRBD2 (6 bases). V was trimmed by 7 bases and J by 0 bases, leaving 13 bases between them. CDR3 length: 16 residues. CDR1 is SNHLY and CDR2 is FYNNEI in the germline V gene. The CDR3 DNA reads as TGTGCCAGCATGCGCGGGGTGAGCTCTGGGGCCAACGTCCTGACTTTC. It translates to CASMRGVSSGANVLTF.

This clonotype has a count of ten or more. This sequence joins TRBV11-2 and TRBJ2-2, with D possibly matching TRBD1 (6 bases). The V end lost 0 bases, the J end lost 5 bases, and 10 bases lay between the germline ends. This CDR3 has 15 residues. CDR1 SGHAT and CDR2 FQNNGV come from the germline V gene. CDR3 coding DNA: TGTGCCAGCAGCTTAGAGGTCAGGGGAACCGGGGAGCTGTTTTTT. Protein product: CASSLEVRGTGELFF.

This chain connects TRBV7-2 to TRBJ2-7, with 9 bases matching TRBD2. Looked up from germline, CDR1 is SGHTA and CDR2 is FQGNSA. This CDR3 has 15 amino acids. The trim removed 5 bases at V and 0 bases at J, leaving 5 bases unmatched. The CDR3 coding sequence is TGTGCCAGCAGCCAAGCGGGGGGAAGCTCCTACGAGCAGTACTTC. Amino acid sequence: CASSQAGGSSYEQYF.

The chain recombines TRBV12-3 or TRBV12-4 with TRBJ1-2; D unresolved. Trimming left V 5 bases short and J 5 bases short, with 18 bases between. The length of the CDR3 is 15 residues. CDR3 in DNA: TGTGCCAGCAGTGCCCAGACGGGATGGGTTTATGGCTACACCTTC. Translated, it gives CASSAQTGWVYGYTF.

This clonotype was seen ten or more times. This CDR3 reads CAREGGYEQYF. CDR3 bases: TGTGCCAGAGAGGGGGGCTACGAGCAGTACTTC. J is TRBJ2-7 and V is TRBV5-6; TRBD1 or TRBD2 may be the D gene (6 bases each). V gave up 8 bases and J gave up 3 bases, with 9 bases separating them. The V gene's germline CDR1 is SGHDT and CDR2 YYEEEE. CDR3 length: 11 amino acids.

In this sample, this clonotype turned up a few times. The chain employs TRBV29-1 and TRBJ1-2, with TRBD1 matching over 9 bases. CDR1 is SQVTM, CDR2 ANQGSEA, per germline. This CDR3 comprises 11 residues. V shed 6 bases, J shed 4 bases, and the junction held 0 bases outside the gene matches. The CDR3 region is CSVTGGYGYTF. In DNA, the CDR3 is TGCAGCGTGACAGGGGGCTATGGCTACACCTTC. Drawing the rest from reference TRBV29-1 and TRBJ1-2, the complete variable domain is SAVISQKPSRDICQRGTSLTIQCQVDSQVTMMFWYRQQPGQSLTLIATANQGSEATYESGFVIDKFPISRPNLTFSTLTVSNMSPEDSSIYLCSVTGGYGYTFGSGTRLTVV.

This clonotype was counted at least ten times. CDR3 sequence (DNA): TGTGCCAGCAGGACCGGGACAGATGGGTGGAATGAGCAGTTCTTC. It translates to CASRTGTDGWNEQFF. The chain links TRBV12-3 or TRBV12-4 to TRBJ2-1; 7 bases agree with TRBD1. This CDR3 is built from 15 residues. With 6 bases clipped from V and 7 bases from J, the junction kept 12 bases outside the gene matches.

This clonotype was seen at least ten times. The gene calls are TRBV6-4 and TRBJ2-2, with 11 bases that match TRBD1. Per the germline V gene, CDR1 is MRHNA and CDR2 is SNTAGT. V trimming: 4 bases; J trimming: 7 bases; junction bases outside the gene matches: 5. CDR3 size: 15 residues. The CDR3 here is CASSARTGGHGELFF. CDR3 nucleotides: TGTGCCAGCAGTGCTCGGACAGGGGGCCACGGGGAGCTGTTTTTT.